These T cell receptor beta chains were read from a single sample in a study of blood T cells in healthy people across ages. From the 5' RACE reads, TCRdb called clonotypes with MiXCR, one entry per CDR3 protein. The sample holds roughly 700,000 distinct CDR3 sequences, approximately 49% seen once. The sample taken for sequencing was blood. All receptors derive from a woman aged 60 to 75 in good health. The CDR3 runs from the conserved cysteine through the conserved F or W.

CDR3: CASSSVYGANVLTF; V: TRBV4-3; J: TRBJ2-6
CDR3: CASRPVGRSGNYEQYF; V: TRBV6-1; J: TRBJ2-7
CDR3: CSARSPAGESYNEQFF; V: TRBV20-1; J: TRBJ2-1
CDR3: CASSFIAEGENEQFF; V: TRBV5-1; J: TRBJ2-1
CDR3: CASSLQVAGGPYNEQFF; V: TRBV4-1; J: TRBJ2-1
CDR3: CASSHAPRGEQFF; V: TRBV7-7; J: TRBJ2-1
CDR3: CASSLVPGLSNEQFF; V: TRBV7-3; J: TRBJ2-1
CDR3: CASSLWGRVAFF; V: TRBV7-2; J: TRBJ1-1
CDR3: CASSQGGLAGFNEQFF; V: TRBV4-3; J: TRBJ2-1
CDR3: CASSFGKGDTEQFF; V: TRBV7-9; J: TRBJ2-1
CDR3: CSVERDRGREQYF; V: TRBV29-1; J: TRBJ2-7
CDR3: CATSGGTQDSTDTQYF; V: TRBV24-1; J: TRBJ2-3
CDR3: CASRDSPEETQYF; V: TRBV5-1; J: NA
CDR3: CSVPVPYSSADTQYF; V: TRBV29-1; J: TRBJ2-3
CDR3: CSARYPSGGYNEQFF; V: TRBV20-1; J: TRBJ2-1
CDR3: CSAGTSGAYEQYF; V: TRBV20-1; J: TRBJ2-7
CDR3: CASSRGTGLYPQQFF; V: TRBV12-3/TRBV12-4; J: TRBJ2-1
CDR3: CASRQDRVETQYF; V: TRBV12-3/TRBV12-4; J: TRBJ2-5
CDR3: CASSPTGQGQPQHF; V: TRBV18; J: TRBJ1-5
CDR3: CASGLSGPQTQYF; V: TRBV12-5; J: TRBJ2-5
CDR3: CSARAGGPSYEQYF; V: TRBV20-1; J: TRBJ2-7
CDR3: CASSPFGGSTDTQYF; V: TRBV28; J: TRBJ2-3
CDR3: CATPHSGLGAKNIQYF; V: TRBV27; J: TRBJ2-4
CDR3: CASRGWDRGLGSSSYEQYF; V: TRBV6-2/TRBV6-3; J: TRBJ2-7
CDR3: CASSPNREPSEKLFF; V: TRBV7-2; J: TRBJ1-4
CDR3: CSARDGTGNQPQHF; V: TRBV20-1; J: TRBJ1-5
CDR3: CSAEVEHPHPNEQYF; V: TRBV20-1; J: TRBJ2-5
CDR3: CSATSDSLGSPQHF; V: TRBV20-1; J: TRBJ1-5
CDR3: CASKKTSGSSYEQYF; V: TRBV5-1; J: NA
CDR3: CASSVGGGGTEAFF; V: TRBV9; J: TRBJ1-1
CDR3: CSANRASGQYF; V: TRBV29-1; J: TRBJ2-3
CDR3: CACSQEDLGQGNQPQHF; V: TRBV4-2; J: TRBJ1-5
CDR3: CASSTQERCEQYF; V: TRBV28; J: NA
CDR3: CAGSLNLDSNQPQHF; V: TRBV3-1; J: TRBJ1-5
CDR3: CASSATGTAYEQYF; V: TRBV9; J: TRBJ2-7
CDR3: CASSPVEGNEQFF; V: TRBV4-3; J: TRBJ2-1
CDR3: CASSLDSGRNQPQHF; V: TRBV7-3; J: TRBJ1-5
CDR3: CATSRDTETQYF; V: TRBV15; J: TRBJ2-5
CDR3: CASSQTFYEQYF; V: TRBV7-9; J: TRBJ2-7
CDR3: CAIRGAGDEQFF; V: TRBV10-3; J: NA
CDR3: CSARDTGISNQPQHF; V: TRBV20-1; J: TRBJ1-5